What follows is one T cell receptor beta chain and its context. What it binds is not known. These data originate in a study of T cell responses to AZD1222 COVID-19 vaccine. Assay: immunoSEQ multiplex PCR; the TCRdb copy retains only in-frame clones and omits some. The sample contains 150,000 to 200,000 clones, roughly 91% of which appear only once. Study-level points and caveats: Among those given AZD1222, only 5 to 7 were seropositive at baseline. Nearly half of spike-specific TCRs reportedly target unmutated variant regions.

V was pared by 1 base and J by 5 bases, with 8 bases between. Germline values: CDR1 MNHNS, CDR2 SASEGT. This CDR3 comprises 13 residues. J is TRBJ1-2 and V is TRBV6-1; possibly TRBD1 for D (5 bases). The sequence came from an adult in good health. This material consisted of peripheral blood, taken on day 0 of AZD1222 vaccination. Here the CDR3 reads CASSEEGWYGYTF. In DNA, the CDR3 is TGTGCCAGCAGTGAAGAGGGGTGGTATGGCTACACCTTC.